Given below is one T cell receptor (beta chain) in context. The data were taken from a study of shared clonotypes between healthy human individuals. CD4+ cells were split into CD45RA+ naive and CD45RA-negative memory subsets. Produced via immunoSEQ multiplex PCR; TCRdb's table is partial and in-frame only. Of a few million clones listed, 95% are singletons. The origin of this receptor is a man in his late teens or twenties in good health. Material: naive CD4+ T cells sorted from blood. Subset defined: CD45RA+ positively selected.

The DNA of the CDR3 is TGTGCCAGCAGTGTTGGGCGGGAGTACACCGGGGAGCTGTTTTTT. It encodes CASSVGREYTGELFF. V is TRBV2 and J is TRBJ2-2; TRBD2 matches 7 bases. In germline, CDR1 is SNHLY, CDR2 FYNNEI. This CDR3 is 15 amino acids long. The V segment lost 4 bases and the J segment 3 bases; nucleotides outside the gene matches: 5.